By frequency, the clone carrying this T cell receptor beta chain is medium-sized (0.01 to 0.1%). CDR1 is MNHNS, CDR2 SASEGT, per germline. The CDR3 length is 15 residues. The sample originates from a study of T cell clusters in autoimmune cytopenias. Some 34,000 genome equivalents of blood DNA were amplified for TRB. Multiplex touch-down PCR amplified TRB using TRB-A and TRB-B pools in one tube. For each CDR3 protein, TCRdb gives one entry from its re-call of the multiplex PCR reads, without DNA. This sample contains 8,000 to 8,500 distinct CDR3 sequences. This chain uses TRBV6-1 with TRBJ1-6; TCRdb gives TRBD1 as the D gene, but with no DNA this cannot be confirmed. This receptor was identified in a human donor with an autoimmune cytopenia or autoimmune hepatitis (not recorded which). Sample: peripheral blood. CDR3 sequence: CASSGGGTGGSPLHF.